The clone carrying this TCR beta chain was picked up one time. What it recognizes is unknown. This record belongs to a study of cytomegalovirus exposure and HLA in healthy donors. PCR employed 60 Vbeta and 13 Jbeta primers. Produced via immunoSEQ multiplex PCR; TCRdb's table is partial and in-frame only. The sample contains roughly 160,000 clones, more than 60% of which appear only once. Deletions cut 0 bases from V and 1 base from J, with 12 bases between. The V gene's germline CDR1 is LGHNA and CDR2 YNFKEQ. The CDR3 length is 16 residues. General study findings and limits: The study put some 160 TCR beta chains on its list as cytomegalovirus-associated.

Sample: PBMCs. The V and J genes are TRBV4-2 and TRBJ2-5; tentatively, D is TRBD2 (6 bases). The source of this sequence is a middle-aged woman in good health and CMV-seropositive. This CDR3 reads CASSQDVRGTQETQYF. CDR3 bases: TGTGCCAGCAGCCAAGATGTACGGGGGACCCAAGAGACCCAGTACTTC.